The present T cell receptor beta chain was sequenced within a study of regulatory T cells in long-lasting Graves disease. Germline V gene lookup returns CDR1 MNHEY and CDR2 SMNVEV (reference sequence). The germline V and J ends were trimmed by 4 bases and 7 bases, with 12 bases remaining between them. The CDR3 consists of 13 residues. Time point reported: newly diagnosed GD, antithyroid drugs for less than 3 months. Scientists built the TCR library using RNA that was extracted from PBMCs. Study-wide results and limits: Among persistent patients, a larger number of public clonotypes were shared (about 3,000) than among newly diagnosed patients (about 1,000).

With regard to this clonotype: Its antigen is not known.

CDR3 regions were amplified by Arm-PCR using iRepertoire HTBI primers to build TCR beta libraries. TCRdb processed the multiplex PCR reads anew with MiXCR; each CDR3 protein has one entry. The repertoire holds 400,000 to 500,000 distinct CDR3 sequences, with roughly 15% as singletons. The same sample was also studied in work on T cells in Graves' hyperthyroidism and ophthalmopathy. That publication notes: Primed by the HTBI set, a first-round RT-PCR was run on the TCR CDR3.

The gene calls are TRBV27 and TRBJ2-3; TRBD1 is a possible D gene (5 bases). The sequence derives from a woman aged 50 to 60 with Graves disease. Sequencing was performed on peripheral blood mononuclear cells (PBMCs), taken at new diagnosis, from a patient treated with antithyroid drugs. The CDR3: CASSSAGWNTQYF. The CDR3 nucleotides read TGTGCCAGCAGTTCCGCAGGGTGGAATACGCAGTATTTT.